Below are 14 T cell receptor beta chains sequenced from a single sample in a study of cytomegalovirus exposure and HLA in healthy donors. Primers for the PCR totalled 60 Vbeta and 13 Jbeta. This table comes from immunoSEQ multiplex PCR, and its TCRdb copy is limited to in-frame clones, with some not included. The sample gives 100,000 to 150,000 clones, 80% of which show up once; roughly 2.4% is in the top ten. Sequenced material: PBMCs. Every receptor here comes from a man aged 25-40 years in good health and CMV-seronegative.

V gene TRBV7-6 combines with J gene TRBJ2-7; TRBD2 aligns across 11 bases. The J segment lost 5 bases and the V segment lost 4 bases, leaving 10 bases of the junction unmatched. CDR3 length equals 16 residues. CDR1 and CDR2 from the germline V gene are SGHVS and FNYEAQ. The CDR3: CASSSIAGGPPNEQYF. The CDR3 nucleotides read TGTGCCAGCAGCTCCATAGCGGGAGGGCCTCCTAACGAGCAGTACTTC.

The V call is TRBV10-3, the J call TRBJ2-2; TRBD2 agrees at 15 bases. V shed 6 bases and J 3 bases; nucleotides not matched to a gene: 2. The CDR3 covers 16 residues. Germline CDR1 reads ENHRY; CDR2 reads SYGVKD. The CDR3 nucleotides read TGTGCCATCAGCGGGACTAGCGGGAGGTACACCGGGGAGCTGTTTTTT. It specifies CAISGTSGRYTGELFF.

CDR3: CASSLSQGRGEKLFF. The DNA for the CDR3 is TGTGCCAGCAGCCTCTCACAGGGGCGGGGTGAAAAACTGTTTTTT. The chain couples TRBV6-1 to TRBJ1-4, with 7 bases aligning to TRBD1. The trim removed 6 bases at V and 7 bases at J, leaving 11 bases unmatched. The CDR3 consists of 15 residues. The V gene's germline CDR1 is MNHNS and CDR2 SASEGT.

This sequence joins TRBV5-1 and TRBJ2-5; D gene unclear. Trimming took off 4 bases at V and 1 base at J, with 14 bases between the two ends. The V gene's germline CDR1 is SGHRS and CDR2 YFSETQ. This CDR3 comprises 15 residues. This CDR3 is CASSIAVATQETQYF. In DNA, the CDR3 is TGCGCCAGCAGCATAGCAGTCGCTACCCAAGAGACCCAGTACTTC.

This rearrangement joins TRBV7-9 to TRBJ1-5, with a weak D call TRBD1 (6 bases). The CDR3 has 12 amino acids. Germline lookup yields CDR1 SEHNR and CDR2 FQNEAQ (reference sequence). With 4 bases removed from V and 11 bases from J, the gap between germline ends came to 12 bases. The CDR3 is CASSSQGRAQHF. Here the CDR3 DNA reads TGTGCCAGCAGCTCCCAGGGGCGGGCCCAGCATTTT.

CDR3 in amino acids: CASSTPSGGRYEQYF. In nucleotides, the CDR3 is TGTGCCAGTAGTACGCCTAGCGGAGGCAGATACGAGCAGTACTTC. This chain uses TRBV19 with TRBJ2-7; 7 bases agree with TRBD2. The CDR3 totals 15 residues. Germline V gene sequence: CDR1 LNHDA, CDR2 SQIVND (reference sequence). Trimming took 4 bases from V and 4 from J; bases not matched to a gene: 10. Full variable domain (missing parts from reference TRBV19 and TRBJ2-7): DGGITQSPKYLFRKEGQNVTLSCEQNLNHDAMYWYRQDPGQGLRLIYYSQIVNDFQKGDIAEGYSVSREKKESFPLTVTSAQKNPTAFYLCASSTPSGGRYEQYFGPGTRLTVT.

Written as DNA, the CDR3 is TGTGCCAGCAGCTCAGGGACTAGCAGAGCGACAGATACGCAGTATTTT. Protein: CASSSGTSRATDTQYF. The V gene is TRBV7-2, the J gene TRBJ2-3, with 9 bases identical to TRBD2. The CDR3 is 16 residues long. In germline, CDR1 is SGHTA, CDR2 FQGNSA. V lost 4 bases and J lost 3; bases outside the gene matches: 8.

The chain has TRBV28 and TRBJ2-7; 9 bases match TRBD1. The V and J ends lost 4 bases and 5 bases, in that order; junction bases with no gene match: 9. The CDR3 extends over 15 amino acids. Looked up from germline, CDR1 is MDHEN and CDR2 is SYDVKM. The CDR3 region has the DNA TGTGCCAGCAGTTCGTCCGGGACAGGGTTCCACGAGCAGTACTTC. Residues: CASSSSGTGFHEQYF.

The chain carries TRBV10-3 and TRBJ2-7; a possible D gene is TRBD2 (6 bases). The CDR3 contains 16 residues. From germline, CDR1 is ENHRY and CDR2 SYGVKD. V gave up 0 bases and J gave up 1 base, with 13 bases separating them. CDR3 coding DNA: TGTGCCATCAGTGAGTCCTTCGGGGGAGGTTCCTACGAGCAGTACTTC. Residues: CAISESFGGGSYEQYF.

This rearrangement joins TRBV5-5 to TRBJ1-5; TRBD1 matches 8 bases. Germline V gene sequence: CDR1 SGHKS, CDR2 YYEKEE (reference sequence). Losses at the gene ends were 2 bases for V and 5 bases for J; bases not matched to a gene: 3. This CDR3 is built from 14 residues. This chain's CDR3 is CASSFLDRDQPQHF. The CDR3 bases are TGTGCCAGCAGCTTCCTGGACAGGGATCAGCCCCAGCATTTT. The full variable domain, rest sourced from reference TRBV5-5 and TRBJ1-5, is DAGVTQSPTHLIKTRGQQVTLRCSPISGHKSVSWYQQVLGQGPQFIFQYYEKEERGRGNFPDRFSARQFPNYSSELNVNALLLGDSALYLCASSFLDRDQPQHFGDGTRLSIL.

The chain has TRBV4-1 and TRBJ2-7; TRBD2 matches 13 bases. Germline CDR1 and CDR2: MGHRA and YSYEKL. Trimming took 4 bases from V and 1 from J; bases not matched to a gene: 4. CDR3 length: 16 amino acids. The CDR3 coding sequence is TGCGCCAGCAGCCGAGGGACTAGCGGGACTTCCTACGAGCAGTACTTC. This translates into CASSRGTSGTSYEQYF.

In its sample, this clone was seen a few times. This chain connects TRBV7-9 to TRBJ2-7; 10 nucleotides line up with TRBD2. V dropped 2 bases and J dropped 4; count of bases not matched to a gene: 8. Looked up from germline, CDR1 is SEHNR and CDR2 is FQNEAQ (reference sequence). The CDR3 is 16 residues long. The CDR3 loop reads CASSLWSSGSDYEQYF. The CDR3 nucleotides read TGTGCCAGCAGCTTATGGTCTAGCGGGAGTGATTACGAGCAGTACTTC.

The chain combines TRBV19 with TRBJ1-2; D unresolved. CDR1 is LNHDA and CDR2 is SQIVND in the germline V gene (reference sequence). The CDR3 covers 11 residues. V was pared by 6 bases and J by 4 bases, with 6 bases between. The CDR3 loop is CASRMAYGYTF. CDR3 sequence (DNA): TGTGCCAGTAGAATGGCCTATGGCTACACCTTC. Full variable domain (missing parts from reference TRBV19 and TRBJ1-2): DGGITQSPKYLFRKEGQNVTLSCEQNLNHDAMYWYRQDPGQGLRLIYYSQIVNDFQKGDIAEGYSVSREKKESFPLTVTSAQKNPTAFYLCASRMAYGYTFGSGTRLTVV.

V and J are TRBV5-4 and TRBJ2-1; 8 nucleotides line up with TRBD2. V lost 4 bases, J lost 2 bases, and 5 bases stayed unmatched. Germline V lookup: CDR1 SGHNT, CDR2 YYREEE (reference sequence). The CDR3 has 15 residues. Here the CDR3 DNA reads TGTGCCAGCAGCCAGACTAGCGCCGCCTACAATGAGCAGTTCTTC. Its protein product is CASSQTSAAYNEQFF.